Sequencing of this T cell receptor (beta chain) was carried out in a study of TIL therapy for anti-PD-1-resistant metastatic lung cancer. The immunoSEQ assay was v3. Libraries were sequenced to approximately 2 million read pairs (survey) or about 4.5-6 million (deep). Clones were read by immunoSEQ multiplex PCR, and TCRdb kept only the in-frame ones, dropping some. The data hold some 60,000 clones, with 55% to 70% observed a single time. The CDR3 extends over 15 amino acids. CDR1 and CDR2 from the germline V gene are MGHRA and YSYEKL. The junction had 5 bases not matched to a gene; V was cut back by 1 base and J by 8 bases. Time point specified: pre-treatment sample, taken before nivolumab and TIL therapy.

The chain combines TRBV4-1 with TRBJ1-2; 12 nucleotides line up with TRBD1. This clonotype originated in a person between 25 and 80 years old with non-small cell lung cancer. The specimen was blood, collected at baseline. This CDR3 reads CASSQGDRGLGGYTF. The CDR3 DNA sequence: TGCGCCAGCAGCCAAGGGGACAGGGGGCTTGGAGGCTACACCTTC.